The 5 T cell receptor beta chains reported below all come from one sample, sequenced in a study of blood T cells in healthy people across ages (dated by TCRdb to the mid-2010s). Libraries were made using 5' RACE. These reads were obtained on an Illumina HiSeq 2500. A second PCR of roughly 7 to 12 cycles was performed with a sample-barcoded 5' primer and a J-beta primer mix. TCRdb's own reprocessing of the public reads used fastp at Q25 and MiXCR and kept productive beta chains. Rows with one shared CDR3 protein collapse into an entry with the most common genes and DNA. Recorded for this sample are approximately 900,000 distinct CDR3 sequences; around 48% of them occurred a single time. The ten largest clones take up around an eighth of the sample. The source material was blood. The source of these receptors is a man aged 25-45 years in good health.

For this clonotype: A read error is possible here, since a much larger clone lies one base away. V is TRBV3-1 and J is TRBJ2-1, with D uncertain. The CDR3 is 15 residues long. Trimming took 3 bases from V and 0 from J, leaving 9 bases between them. Looked up from germline, CDR1 is LGHDT and CDR2 is YNNKEL (reference sequence). The CDR3 coding sequence is TGTGCCAGCAGCCAGGCACGAGACTCCTACAATGAGCAGTTCTTC. This translates into CASSQARDSYNEQFF.

J is TRBJ2-1 and V is TRBV29-1; no reliable D call. There are 13 residues in the CDR3. Germline CDR1 and CDR2: SQVTM and ANQGSEA. V lost 8 bases and J lost 0, with 11 bases in between. CDR3: CSHEESSYNEQFF. The CDR3 nucleotides are TGCAGCCACGAGGAGAGCTCCTACAATGAGCAGTTCTTC.

This sequence joins TRBV24-1 and TRBJ2-5; 7 positions agree with TRBD1. Trimming at V came to 4 bases and at J to 5 bases, leaving 9 bases not matched to a gene. The CDR3 runs 15 residues. Germline loops: CDR1 KGHDR, CDR2 SFDVKD. CDR3 sequence (DNA): TGTGCCACCAGTGAACCCCGACAGGGTCGGGAGACCCAGTACTTC. Its protein is CATSEPRQGRETQYF.

This clonotype has just one count. V and J are TRBV7-8 and TRBJ2-3, with D possibly matching TRBD1 (6 bases). V was pared by 2 bases and J by 3 bases, with 15 bases between. This CDR3 comprises 16 residues. The germline CDR1 and CDR2 sequences are SGHVS and FQNEAQ. CDR3 in amino acids: CASSLSRGYGTDTQYF. The CDR3 DNA reads as TGTGCCAGCAGCTTAAGCAGGGGCTATGGAACAGATACGCAGTATTTT.

This clonotype occurred once. This clone may be a read error of a much larger clone one base away. The chain carries TRBV7-9 and TRBJ2-1; a possible D gene is TRBD1 (6 bases). This CDR3 is built from 17 residues. Trimming removed 5 bases at V and 8 bases at J, with 25 bases between. The germline CDR1 and CDR2 sequences are SEHNR and FQNEAQ (reference sequence). The CDR3 spells CASSTTGFVARNYEQFF. Here the CDR3 DNA reads TGTGCCAGCAGCACAACAGGGTTTGTAGCCCGAAACTATGAGCAGTTCTTC.